This TCR beta chain was obtained from a study of cytomegalovirus exposure and HLA in healthy donors. Findings of the study overall: Subsequent analysis found a tendency for first-cohort TCR clusters to co-occur within the 120 or so validation repertoires. A few CMV-associated chains proved CMV antigen-specific in vitro.

About this clone: No antigen is known for it.

Sequenced by immunoSEQ multiplex PCR; TCRdb stores in-frame clones only, minus some. The sample has about 160,000 clones, 75% to 90% seen once. CDR3 length equals 15 residues. Deletions cut 6 bases from V and 0 bases from J, with 12 bases between. Germline CDR1 reads SGHTA; CDR2 reads FQGNSA. Sequenced material: PBMCs. This rearrangement joins TRBV7-2 to TRBJ1-5; D gene ambiguous. This clonotype was obtained from a young woman in good health and CMV-seronegative. The CDR3: CASSKGVYSNQPQHF. In nucleotides, the CDR3 is TGTGCCAGCAGTAAAGGAGTTTATAGCAATCAGCCCCAGCATTTT.